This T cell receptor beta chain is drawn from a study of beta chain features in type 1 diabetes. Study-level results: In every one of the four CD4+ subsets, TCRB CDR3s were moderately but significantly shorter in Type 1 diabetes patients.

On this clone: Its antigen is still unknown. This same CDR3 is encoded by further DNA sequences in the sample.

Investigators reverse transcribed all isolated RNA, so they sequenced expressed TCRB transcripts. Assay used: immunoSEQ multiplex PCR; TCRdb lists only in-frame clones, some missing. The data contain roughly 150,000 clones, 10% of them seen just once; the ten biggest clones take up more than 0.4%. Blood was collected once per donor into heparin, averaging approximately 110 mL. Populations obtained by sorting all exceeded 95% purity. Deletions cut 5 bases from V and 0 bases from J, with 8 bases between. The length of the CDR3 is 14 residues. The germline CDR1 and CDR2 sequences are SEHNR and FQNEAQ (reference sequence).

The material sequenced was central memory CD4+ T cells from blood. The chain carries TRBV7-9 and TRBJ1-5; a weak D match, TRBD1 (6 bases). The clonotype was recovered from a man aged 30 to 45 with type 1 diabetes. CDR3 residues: CASSRTDSNQPQHF. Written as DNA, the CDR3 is TGTGCCAGCAGCCGGACAGATAGCAATCAGCCCCAGCATTTT.